The 3 T cell receptor beta chains below all came from one sample that was sequenced in a study of blood T cell repertoires in COVID-19. Sequencing was performed with immunoSEQ multiplex PCR; in TCRdb, only in-frame clones are kept and a portion is missing. The data contain about 120,000 clones, roughly 79% of them seen just once; the ten biggest clones take up approximately 16%. The sequenced sample consisted of peripheral blood. The source is a woman older than 75 with active or convalescent COVID-19.

V and J are TRBV5-1 and TRBJ2-1; 8 bases are a match to TRBD2. J gave up 8 bases and V 3 bases, and 4 bases lay outside the gene matches. The CDR3 spans 13 residues. The germline V gene has CDR1 SGHRS and CDR2 YFSETQ. This CDR3 reads CASSYRGGDEQFF. DNA for the CDR3: TGCGCCAGCAGCTATCGGGGGGGCGATGAGCAGTTCTTC.

This rearrangement joins TRBV28 to TRBJ2-1, with TRBD2 matching over 11 bases. The V gene's germline CDR1 is MDHEN and CDR2 SYDVKM. The CDR3 runs 14 residues. The ends lost 2 bases at V and 9 bases at J; junction bases unmatched: 3. CDR3 bases: TGTGCCAGCAGTTTAGCTAGCGGGAGGATTGAGCAGTTCTTC. Translated, it gives CASSLASGRIEQFF.

This clone was recorded a few times. The chain couples TRBV28 to TRBJ1-2, with D unclear. In germline, CDR1 is MDHEN, CDR2 SYDVKM. There are 12 residues in the CDR3. Trimming took off 5 bases at V and 4 bases at J, with 8 bases between the two ends. The CDR3 coding sequence is TGTGCCAGCAGTCCACTGTTCTATGGCTACACCTTC. As protein: CASSPLFYGYTF.